The rows below give T cell receptor beta chains drawn from one sample of a study of Ad26.COV2.S vaccination and SARS-CoV-2 variants. Generated by immunoSEQ multiplex PCR, the TCRdb table keeps only in-frame clones and is missing some. The repertoire holds just under 250,000 clones, with over 75% as singletons. Sequenced here: peripheral blood, sampled in a trial of Ad26.COV2.S vaccine versus placebo. These receptor sequences come from a person between 18 and 59 years old who received the Ad26.COV2.S COVID-19 vaccine or a placebo. The CDR3 runs from the conserved cysteine through the conserved F or W. The D gene is left open where the match is weak. Clone size is given for some rows only: seen once, a few or many times, or a class if the clone is expanded.

j_call: TRBJ1-6; clone_size: once; d_call: .; v_call: TRBV6-2/TRBV6-3; cdr3_aa: CASSSGSNNSPLHF; cdr3_nt: TGTGCCAGCAGTTCCGGATCTAATAATTCACCCCTCCACTTT
j_call: TRBJ2-7; clone_size: .; d_call: TRBD1; v_call: TRBV3-1/TRBV3-2; cdr3_aa: CASSPILDRVGHEQYF; cdr3_nt: TGTGCCAGCAGCCCGATCCTGGACAGGGTGGGCCACGAGCAGTACTTC
j_call: TRBJ2-1; clone_size: .; d_call: TRBD1; v_call: TRBV4-1; cdr3_aa: CASSHPDRRYNEQFF; cdr3_nt: TGCGCCAGCAGCCATCCGGACAGGCGATACAATGAGCAGTTCTTC
j_call: TRBJ2-7; clone_size: .; d_call: .; v_call: TRBV15; cdr3_aa: CATSREQGRKEQYF; cdr3_nt: TGTGCCACCAGCAGAGAGCAGGGGCGGAAAGAGCAGTACTTC
j_call: TRBJ2-7; clone_size: few; d_call: TRBD2; v_call: TRBV19; cdr3_aa: CASSLLAGSSYEQYF; cdr3_nt: TGTGCCAGTAGTCTACTAGCGGGGAGCTCCTACGAGCAGTACTTC
j_call: TRBJ2-3; clone_size: .; d_call: .; v_call: TRBV10-2; cdr3_aa: CASSGGDTQYF; cdr3_nt: TGCGCCAGCAGTGGTGGAGATACGCAGTATTTT
j_call: TRBJ2-1; clone_size: .; d_call: .; v_call: TRBV30; cdr3_aa: CAWSIGTAYNEQFF; cdr3_nt: TGTGCCTGGAGTATCGGGACCGCTTACAATGAGCAGTTCTTC
j_call: TRBJ1-5; clone_size: .; d_call: TRBD1; v_call: TRBV27; cdr3_aa: CASSSPGTGHYSNQPQHF; cdr3_nt: TGTGCCAGCAGTTCTCCCGGGACAGGGCACTATAGCAATCAGCCCCAGCATTTT
j_call: TRBJ1-2; clone_size: .; d_call: .; v_call: TRBV5-4; cdr3_aa: CASSASGPLNYGYTF; cdr3_nt: TGTGCCAGCAGCGCCTCGGGACCGCTCAACTATGGCTACACCTTC
j_call: TRBJ2-1; clone_size: .; d_call: .; v_call: TRBV5-5; cdr3_aa: CASSTRDEQFF; cdr3_nt: TGTGCCAGCAGCACCCGAGATGAGCAGTTCTTC
j_call: TRBJ2-5; clone_size: once; d_call: .; v_call: TRBV7-8; cdr3_aa: CASSPLDGTKRTQYF; cdr3_nt: TGTGCCAGCAGCCCCTTGGACGGCACCAAGAGGACCCAGTACTTC
j_call: TRBJ1-1; clone_size: once; d_call: .; v_call: TRBV18; cdr3_aa: CASSREWGTEAFF; cdr3_nt: TGTGCCAGCTCACGGGAGTGGGGCACTGAAGCTTTCTTT
j_call: TRBJ2-5; clone_size: .; d_call: TRBD1; v_call: TRBV7-9; cdr3_aa: CASSFPDRNQETQYF; cdr3_nt: TGTGCCAGCAGCTTCCCGGACAGGAACCAAGAGACCCAGTACTTC
j_call: TRBJ2-7; clone_size: .; d_call: TRBD2; v_call: TRBV28; cdr3_aa: CASSFTLSGESYEQYF; cdr3_nt: TGTGCCAGCAGTTTCACCCTTAGCGGGGAATCCTACGAGCAGTACTTC
j_call: TRBJ1-1; clone_size: once; d_call: .; v_call: TRBV7-2; cdr3_aa: CASSLPGSNTEAFF; cdr3_nt: TGTGCCAGCAGCTTACCCGGGTCGAACACTGAAGCTTTCTTT
j_call: TRBJ2-7; clone_size: .; d_call: .; v_call: TRBV7-2; cdr3_aa: CASSPYIRYEQYF; cdr3_nt: TGTGCCAGCAGCCCCTACATCAGGTACGAGCAGTACTTC
j_call: TRBJ2-2; clone_size: .; d_call: TRBD2; v_call: TRBV28; cdr3_aa: CATQLAGASGELFF; cdr3_nt: TGTGCCACACAACTAGCGGGAGCTTCCGGGGAGCTGTTTTTT
j_call: TRBJ2-1; clone_size: once; d_call: .; v_call: TRBV10-3; cdr3_aa: CAIRVHSGNLGNEQFF; cdr3_nt: TGTGCCATCAGAGTCCATTCAGGGAATTTAGGTAATGAGCAGTTCTTC
j_call: TRBJ2-1; clone_size: .; d_call: TRBD2; v_call: TRBV18; cdr3_aa: CASSAEFGRIASEQFF; cdr3_nt: TGTGCCAGCTCGGCAGAATTCGGGAGGATTGCGAGTGAGCAGTTCTTC
j_call: TRBJ2-1; clone_size: .; d_call: TRBD2; v_call: TRBV4-1; cdr3_aa: CASSQSLAGGLTQQFF; cdr3_nt: TGCGCCAGCAGCCAATCCCTAGCGGGGGGGCTCACTCAGCAGTTCTTC
j_call: TRBJ1-5; clone_size: once; d_call: .; v_call: TRBV4-3; cdr3_aa: CASSQDWGGQPQHF; cdr3_nt: TGCGCCAGCAGCCAAGATTGGGGGGGACAGCCCCAGCATTTT
j_call: TRBJ1-2; clone_size: few; d_call: .; v_call: TRBV7-2; cdr3_aa: CASSLYTDYGYTF; cdr3_nt: TGTGCCAGCAGCTTATACACAGACTATGGCTACACCTTC
j_call: TRBJ2-1; clone_size: .; d_call: .; v_call: TRBV5-6; cdr3_aa: CASSLEPGLNEQFF; cdr3_nt: TGTGCCAGCAGCTTGGAACCCGGGTTGAATGAGCAGTTCTTC
j_call: TRBJ1-5; clone_size: .; d_call: TRBD1; v_call: TRBV6-5; cdr3_aa: CASSPGTGRFQPQHF; cdr3_nt: TGTGCCAGCAGTCCCGGGACAGGTCGTTTTCAGCCCCAGCATTTT
j_call: TRBJ2-3; clone_size: .; d_call: .; v_call: TRBV4-3; cdr3_aa: CASSQVTSTDTQYF; cdr3_nt: TGCGCCAGCAGCCAAGTAACCAGCACAGATACGCAGTATTTT
j_call: TRBJ2-6; clone_size: .; d_call: .; v_call: TRBV7-2; cdr3_aa: CASSPREAGANVLTF; cdr3_nt: TGTGCCAGCAGCCCCAGGGAAGCGGGGGCCAACGTCCTGACTTTC